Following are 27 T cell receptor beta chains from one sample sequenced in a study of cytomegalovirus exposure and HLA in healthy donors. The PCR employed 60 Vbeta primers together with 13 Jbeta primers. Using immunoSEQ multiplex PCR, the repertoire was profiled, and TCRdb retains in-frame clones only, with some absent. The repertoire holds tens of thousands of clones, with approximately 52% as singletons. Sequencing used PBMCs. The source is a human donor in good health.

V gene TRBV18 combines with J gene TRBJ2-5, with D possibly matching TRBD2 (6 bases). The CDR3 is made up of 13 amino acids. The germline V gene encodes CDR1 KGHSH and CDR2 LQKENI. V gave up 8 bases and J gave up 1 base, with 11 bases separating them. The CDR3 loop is CASQWGVQETQYF. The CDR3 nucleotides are TGTGCCAGCCAATGGGGGGTCCAAGAGACCCAGTACTTC. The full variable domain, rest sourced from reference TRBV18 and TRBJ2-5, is NAGVMQNPRHLVRRRGQEARLRCSPMKGHSHVYWYRQLPEEGLKFMVYLQKENIIDESGMPKERFSAEFPKEGPSILRIQQVVRGDSAAYFCASQWGVQETQYFGPGTRLLVL.

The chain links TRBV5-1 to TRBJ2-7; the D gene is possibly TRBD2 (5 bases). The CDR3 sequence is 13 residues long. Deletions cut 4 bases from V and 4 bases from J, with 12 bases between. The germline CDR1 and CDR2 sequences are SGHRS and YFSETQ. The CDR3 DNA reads TGCGCCAGCAGCCCCGGACTCAATTACGAGCAGTACTTC. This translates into CASSPGLNYEQYF.

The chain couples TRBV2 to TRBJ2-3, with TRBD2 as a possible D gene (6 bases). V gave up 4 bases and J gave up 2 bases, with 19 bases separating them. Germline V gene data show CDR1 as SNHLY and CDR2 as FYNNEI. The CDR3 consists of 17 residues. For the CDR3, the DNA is TGTGCCAGCAGTGGGAGGGGCTTGAGAGGGAACACAGATACGCAGTATTTT. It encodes CASSGRGLRGNTDTQYF. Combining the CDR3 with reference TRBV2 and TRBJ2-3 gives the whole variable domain EPEVTQTPSHQVTQMGQEVILRCVPISNHLYFYWYRQILGQKVEFLVSFYNNEISEKSEIFDDQFSVERPDGSNFTLKIRSTKLEDSAMYFCASSGRGLRGNTDTQYFGPGTRLTVL.

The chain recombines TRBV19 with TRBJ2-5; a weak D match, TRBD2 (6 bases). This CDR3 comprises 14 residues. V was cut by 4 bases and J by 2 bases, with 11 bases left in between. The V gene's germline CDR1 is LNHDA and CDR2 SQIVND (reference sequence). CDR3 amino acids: CASSTWAGQETQYF. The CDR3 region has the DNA TGTGCCAGTAGTACCTGGGCGGGGCAAGAGACCCAGTACTTC.

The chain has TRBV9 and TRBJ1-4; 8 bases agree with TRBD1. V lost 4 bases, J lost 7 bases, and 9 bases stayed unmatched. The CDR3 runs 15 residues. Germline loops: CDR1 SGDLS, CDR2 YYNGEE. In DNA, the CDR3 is TGTGCCAGCAGCCCCCGGACAGGGACTTTTGAAAAACTGTTTTTT. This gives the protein CASSPRTGTFEKLFF.

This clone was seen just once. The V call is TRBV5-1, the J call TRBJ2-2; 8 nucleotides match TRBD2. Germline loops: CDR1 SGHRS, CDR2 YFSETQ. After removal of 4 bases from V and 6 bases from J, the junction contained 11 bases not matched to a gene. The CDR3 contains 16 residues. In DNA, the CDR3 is TGCGCCAGCAGCGAATCTAGCGGGCCCAAGGCCGGGGAGCTGTTTTTT. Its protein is CASSESSGPKAGELFF.

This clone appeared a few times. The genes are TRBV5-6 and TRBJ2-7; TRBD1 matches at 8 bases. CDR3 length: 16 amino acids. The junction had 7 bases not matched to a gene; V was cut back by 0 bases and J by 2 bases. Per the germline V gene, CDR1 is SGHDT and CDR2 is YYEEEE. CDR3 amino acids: CASSLAWTGRPYEQYF. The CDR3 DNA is TGTGCCAGCAGCTTGGCCTGGACAGGGCGGCCCTACGAGCAGTACTTC. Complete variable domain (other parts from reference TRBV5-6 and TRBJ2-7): DAGVTQSPTHLIKTRGQQVTLRCSPKSGHDTVSWYQQALGQGPQFIFQYYEEEERQRGNFPDRFSGHQFPNYSSELNVNALLLGDSALYLCASSLAWTGRPYEQYFGPGTRLTVT.

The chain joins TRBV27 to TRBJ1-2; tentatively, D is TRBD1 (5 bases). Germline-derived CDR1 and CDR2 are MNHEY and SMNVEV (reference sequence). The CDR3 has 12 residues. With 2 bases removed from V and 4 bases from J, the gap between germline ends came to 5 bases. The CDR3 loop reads CASSLRGYGYTF. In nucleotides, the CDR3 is TGTGCCAGCAGTTTAAGGGGCTATGGCTACACCTTC.

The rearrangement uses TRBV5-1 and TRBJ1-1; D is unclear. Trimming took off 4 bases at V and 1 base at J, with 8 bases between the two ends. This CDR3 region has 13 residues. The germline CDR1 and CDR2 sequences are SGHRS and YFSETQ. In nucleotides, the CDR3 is TGCGCCAGCAGCATCACAGCGAACACTGAAGCTTTCTTT. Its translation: CASSITANTEAFF.

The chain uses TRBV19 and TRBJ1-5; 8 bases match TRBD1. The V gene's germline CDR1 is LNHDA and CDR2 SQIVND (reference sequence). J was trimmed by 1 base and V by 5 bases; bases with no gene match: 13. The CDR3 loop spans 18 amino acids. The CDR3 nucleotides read TGTGCCAGTAGTCCCGGGACAGGTTATGGGGGGAGCAATCAGCCCCAGCATTTT. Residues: CASSPGTGYGGSNQPQHF.

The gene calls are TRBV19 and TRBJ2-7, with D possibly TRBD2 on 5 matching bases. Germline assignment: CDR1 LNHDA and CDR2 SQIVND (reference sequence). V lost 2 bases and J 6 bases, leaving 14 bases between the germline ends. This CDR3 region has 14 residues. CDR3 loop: CASSISGNTGEQYF. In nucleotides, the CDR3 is TGTGCCAGTAGTATATCCGGGAACACGGGCGAGCAGTACTTC.

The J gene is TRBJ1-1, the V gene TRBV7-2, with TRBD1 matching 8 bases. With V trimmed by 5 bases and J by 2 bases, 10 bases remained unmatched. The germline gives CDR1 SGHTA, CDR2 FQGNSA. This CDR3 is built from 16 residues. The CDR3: CASSPRTGRTNTEAFF. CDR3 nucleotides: TGTGCCAGCAGCCCTAGGACAGGGCGGACTAACACTGAAGCTTTCTTT.

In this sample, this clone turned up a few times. The CDR3 DNA follows: TGTGCCAGCAGTTACGGACAAGCTGATCAGCCCCAGCATTTT. Its translation is CASSYGQADQPQHF. The V gene is TRBV6-5, the J gene TRBJ1-5; D perhaps matches TRBD1 (5 bases). CDR1 and CDR2 (germline): MNHEY, SVGAGI. The CDR3 length is 14 residues. Trimming took off 2 bases at V and 5 bases at J, with 10 bases between the two ends.

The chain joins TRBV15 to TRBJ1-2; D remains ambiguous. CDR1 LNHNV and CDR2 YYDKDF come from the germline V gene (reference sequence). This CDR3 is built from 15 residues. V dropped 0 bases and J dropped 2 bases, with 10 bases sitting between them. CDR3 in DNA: TGTGCCACCAGCAGAGATCGGGGAGGGAACTATGGCTACACCTTC. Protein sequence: CATSRDRGGNYGYTF.

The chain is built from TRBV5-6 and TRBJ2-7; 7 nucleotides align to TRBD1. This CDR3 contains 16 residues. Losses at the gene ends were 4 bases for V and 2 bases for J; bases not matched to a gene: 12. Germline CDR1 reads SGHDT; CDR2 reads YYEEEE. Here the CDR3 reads CASSGPWDSPTYEQYF. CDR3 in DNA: TGTGCCAGCAGCGGGCCCTGGGACAGCCCTACCTACGAGCAGTACTTC.

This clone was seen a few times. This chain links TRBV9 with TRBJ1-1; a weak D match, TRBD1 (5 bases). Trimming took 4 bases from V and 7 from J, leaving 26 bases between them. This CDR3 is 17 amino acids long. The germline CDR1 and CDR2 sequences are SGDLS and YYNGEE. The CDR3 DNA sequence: TGTGCCAGCAGCCCCGTCTCCGCGGGGGGATTTGCGAGTGAAGCTTTCTTT. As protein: CASSPVSAGGFASEAFF.

Here the CDR3 DNA reads TGTGCCAGCAGTCTACTAGCGGTCCTTGGGAAAAACATTCAGTACTTC. The encoded protein is CASSLLAVLGKNIQYF. V is TRBV2 and J is TRBJ2-4; 8 bases map to TRBD2. CDR3 length equals 16 residues. Unmatched junction bases numbered 10, after V lost 5 bases and J lost 4 bases. From germline, CDR1 is SNHLY and CDR2 FYNNEI.

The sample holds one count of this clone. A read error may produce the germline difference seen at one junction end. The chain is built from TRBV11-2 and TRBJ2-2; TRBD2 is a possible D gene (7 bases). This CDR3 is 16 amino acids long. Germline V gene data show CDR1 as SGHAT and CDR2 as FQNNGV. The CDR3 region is CASSPVGGAGAGELFF. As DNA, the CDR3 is TGTGCCAGCAGCCCGGTGGGGGGGGCTGGGGCCGGAGAGCTGTTTTTT.

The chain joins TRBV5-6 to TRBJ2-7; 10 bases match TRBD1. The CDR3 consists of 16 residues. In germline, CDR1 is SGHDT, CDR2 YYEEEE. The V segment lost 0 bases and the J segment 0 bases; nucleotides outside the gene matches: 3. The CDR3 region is CASSLEGTGVSYEQYF. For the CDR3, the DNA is TGTGCCAGCAGCTTGGAAGGGACAGGGGTCTCCTACGAGCAGTACTTC.

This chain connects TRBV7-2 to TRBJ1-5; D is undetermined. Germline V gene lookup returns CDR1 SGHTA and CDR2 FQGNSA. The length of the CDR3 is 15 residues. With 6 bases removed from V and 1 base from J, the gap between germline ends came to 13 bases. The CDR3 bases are TGTGCCAGCAGATCTACGGGGATAAGCAATCAGCCCCAGCATTTT. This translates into CASRSTGISNQPQHF.

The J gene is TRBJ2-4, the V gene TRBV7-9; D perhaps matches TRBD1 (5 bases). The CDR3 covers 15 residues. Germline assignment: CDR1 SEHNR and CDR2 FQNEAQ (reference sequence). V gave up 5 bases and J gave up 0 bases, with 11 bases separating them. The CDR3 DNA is TGTGCCAGCAGCCCCATGACAGTAGCCAAAAACATTCAGTACTTC. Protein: CASSPMTVAKNIQYF.

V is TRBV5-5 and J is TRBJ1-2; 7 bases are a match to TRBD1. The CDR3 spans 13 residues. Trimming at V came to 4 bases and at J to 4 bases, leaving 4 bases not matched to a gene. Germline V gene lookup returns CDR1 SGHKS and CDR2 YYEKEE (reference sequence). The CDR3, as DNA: TGTGCCAGCAGCCCGAGACAGGGCTATGGCTACACCTTC. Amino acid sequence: CASSPRQGYGYTF.

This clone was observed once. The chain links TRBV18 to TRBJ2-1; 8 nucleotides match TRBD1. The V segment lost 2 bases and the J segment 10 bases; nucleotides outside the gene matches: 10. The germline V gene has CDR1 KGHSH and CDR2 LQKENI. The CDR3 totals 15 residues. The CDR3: CASSPEGQAQREQFF. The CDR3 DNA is TGTGCCAGCTCACCAGAGGGACAGGCGCAAAGGGAGCAGTTCTTC.

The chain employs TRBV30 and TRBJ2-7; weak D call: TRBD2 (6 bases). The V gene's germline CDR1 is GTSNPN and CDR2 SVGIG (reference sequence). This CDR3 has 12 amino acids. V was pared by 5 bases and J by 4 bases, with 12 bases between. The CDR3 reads CAWGEVSYEQYF. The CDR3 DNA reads TGTGCCTGGGGGGAGGTATCGTACGAGCAGTACTTC. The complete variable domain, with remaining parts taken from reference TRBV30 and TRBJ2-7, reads SQTIHQWPATLVQPVGSPLSLECTVEGTSNPNLYWYRQAAGRGLQLLFYSVGIGQISSEVPQNLSASRPQDRQFILSSKKLLLSDSGFYLCAWGEVSYEQYFGPGTRLTVT.

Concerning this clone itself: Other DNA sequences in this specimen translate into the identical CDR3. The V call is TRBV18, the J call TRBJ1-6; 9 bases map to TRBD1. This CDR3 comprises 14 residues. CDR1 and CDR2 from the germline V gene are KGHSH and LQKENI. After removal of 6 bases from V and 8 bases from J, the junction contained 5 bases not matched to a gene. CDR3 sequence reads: CASSPGQGYSPLHF. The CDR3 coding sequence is TGTGCCAGCTCCCCGGGACAGGGCTATTCACCCCTCCACTTT.

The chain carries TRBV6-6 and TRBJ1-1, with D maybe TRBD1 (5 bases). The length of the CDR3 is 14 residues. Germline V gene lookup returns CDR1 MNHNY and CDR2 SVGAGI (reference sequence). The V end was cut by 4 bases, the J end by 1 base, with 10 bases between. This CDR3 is CASSFPTENTEAFF. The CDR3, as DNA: TGTGCCAGCAGTTTCCCGACAGAGAACACTGAAGCTTTCTTT.

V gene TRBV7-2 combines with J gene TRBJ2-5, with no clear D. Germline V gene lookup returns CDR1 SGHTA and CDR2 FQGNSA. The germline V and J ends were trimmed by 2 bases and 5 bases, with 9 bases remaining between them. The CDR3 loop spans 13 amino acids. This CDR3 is CASSLSARETQYF. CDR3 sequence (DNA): TGTGCCAGCAGCTTATCCGCCCGGGAGACCCAGTACTTC.